Listed below are T cell receptor beta chains from one sample, sequenced in a study of T-cell memory formation after mild COVID-19. TCRdb recomputed calls from the 5' RACE reads with MiXCR, one row per CDR3 protein. This table has 150,000 to 200,000 distinct CDR3 sequences, roughly 28% appearing once. Specimen: PBMCs or a T cell subset sorted from them (not recorded which). These receptors all come from an adult woman who had mild COVID-19 (a few samples of this study predate the infection). Cell type and time point are not known. Both conserved end residues are part of each CDR3. D genes are given only for firm matches. The listing skips clone size in some rows; elsewhere it reads once, few, many or a size class.

v_call	j_call	d_call	clone_size	cdr3_aa	cdr3_nt
TRBV19	TRBJ1-1	TRBD1	NA	CASHLTGTGLNTEAFF	TGTGCCAGTCACCTGACAGGGACGGGACTGAACACTGAAGCTTTCTTT
TRBV15	TRBJ2-3	NA	few	CATRLLSTDTQYF	TGTGCCACCAGATTACTGAGCACAGATACGCAGTATTTT
TRBV6-6	TRBJ1-1	NA	NA	CASSFDRPNTEAFF	TGTGCCAGCAGTTTTGACAGGCCTAACACTGAAGCTTTCTTT
TRBV4-2	TRBJ2-7	NA	NA	CASSQDKGPPYEQYF	TGTGCCAGCAGCCAGGATAAGGGGCCCCCCTACGAGCAGTACTTC
TRBV7-8	TRBJ2-2	NA	NA	CASSMGGAKELFF	TGTGCCAGCAGCATGGGTGGGGCCAAGGAGCTGTTTTTT
TRBV4-3	TRBJ1-1	TRBD1	NA	CASSQNPRDSRTEAFF	TGCGCCAGCAGCCAGAACCCACGGGACAGCCGCACTGAAGCTTTCTTT
TRBV4-3	TRBJ2-3	TRBD2	NA	CASSQSTSGFTDTQYF	TGCGCCAGCAGCCAGTCGACTAGCGGGTTCACAGATACGCAGTATTTT
TRBV4-2	TRBJ1-1	NA	NA	CASSQDNLRENTEAFF	TGTGCCAGCAGCCAAGATAATCTGCGGGAGAACACTGAAGCTTTCTTT
TRBV7-3	TRBJ2-1	NA	few	CASSLNLVNEQFF	TGTGCCAGCAGCTTAAATCTGGTAAATGAGCAGTTCTTC
TRBV2	TRBJ1-5	NA	NA	CATREDSHSNQPQHF	TGTGCCACACGTGAGGACAGCCATAGCAATCAGCCCCAGCATTTT
TRBV11-3	TRBJ2-6	NA	NA	CASSQGINSGANVLTF	TGTGCCAGCAGCCAGGGGATCAACTCTGGGGCCAACGTCCTGACTTTC
TRBV29-1	TRBJ2-3	TRBD2	NA	CSVVGPSGGAVFSPDTQYF	TGCAGCGTTGTGGGGCCTAGCGGGGGGGCGGTGTTTTCCCCAGATACGCAGTATTTT
TRBV5-1	TRBJ1-1	NA	NA	CASSPGQNTEAFF	TGCGCCAGCAGCCCGGGACAGAACACTGAAGCTTTCTTT
TRBV7-9	TRBJ2-7	NA	NA	CASSLGESPHEQYF	TGTGCCAGCAGCTTAGGGGAATCCCCACACGAGCAGTACTTC
TRBV7-9	TRBJ1-2	NA	few	CASSLGSAGDYGYTF	TGTGCCAGCAGCTTAGGGTCCGCCGGAGACTATGGCTACACCTTC
TRBV29-1	TRBJ2-1	NA	few	CSVGLGLVNNEQFF	TGCAGCGTCGGGTTGGGGCTCGTCAACAATGAGCAGTTCTTC
TRBV7-6	TRBJ2-6	TRBD1	few	CASSLASGTGDGANVLTF	TGTGCCAGCAGCTTGGCTTCCGGGACAGGGGACGGGGCCAACGTCCTGACTTTC
TRBV5-1	TRBJ1-1	NA	few	CASSLLGAEAFF	TGCGCCAGCAGCTTGTTGGGGGCTGAAGCTTTCTTT
TRBV29-1	TRBJ2-7	NA	NA	CSVARMGYEQYF	TGCAGCGTGGCCAGGATGGGCTACGAGCAGTACTTC
TRBV6-1	TRBJ2-7	NA	NA	CASSEVSFYEQYF	TGTGCCAGCAGTGAGGTCAGCTTTTACGAGCAGTACTTC
TRBV29-1	TRBJ2-7	TRBD2	NA	CSVTRGLAGVREQYF	TGCAGCGTTACTCGGGGACTAGCGGGAGTAAGAGAGCAGTACTTC
TRBV6-2/TRBV6-3	TRBJ2-1	TRBD2	NA	CASSRSRLAKGNEQFF	TGTGCCAGCAGCCGAAGTCGACTAGCGAAGGGAAATGAGCAGTTCTTC
TRBV12-3/TRBV12-4	TRBJ2-5	NA	NA	CATRWVRGSETQYF	TGTGCCACCCGGTGGGTCCGAGGGTCAGAGACCCAGTACTTC
TRBV30	TRBJ2-5	NA	NA	CACIRGTGATTQYF	TGTGCCTGCATACGGGGCACAGGCGCCACGACCCAGTACTTC
TRBV6-5	TRBJ2-2	TRBD1	few	CASRAGGAVGELFF	TGTGCCAGCAGGGCAGGGGGCGCAGTCGGGGAGCTGTTTTTT
TRBV18	TRBJ2-2	NA	NA	CASSPNRSPNTGELFF	TGTGCCAGCTCACCAAACAGGTCACCGAACACCGGGGAGCTGTTTTTT
TRBV12-3/TRBV12-4	TRBJ1-1	NA	few	CASSGQKNTEAFF	TGTGCCAGCAGCGGGCAGAAAAACACTGAAGCTTTCTTT
TRBV3-1	TRBJ2-3	NA	many	CASGLAGINTQYF	TGTGCCAGCGGTCTGGCGGGCATAAATACGCAGTATTTT
TRBV25-1	TRBJ2-2	NA	few	CASSVWQGTGELFF	TGTGCCAGCAGTGTTTGGCAGGGCACCGGGGAGCTGTTTTTT
TRBV30	TRBJ1-2	NA	NA	CAWSPRRNYGYTF	TGTGCCTGGAGCCCACGGAGGAACTATGGCTACACCTTC
TRBV7-6	TRBJ2-3	TRBD2	NA	CASSIGAAGVGTQYF	TGTGCCAGCAGCATTGGGGCGGCGGGAGTCGGTACGCAGTATTTT
TRBV9	TRBJ2-7	TRBD1	NA	CASSPRGRGTVIREQYF	TGTGCCAGCAGTCCTAGGGGCAGAGGGACAGTCATAAGGGAGCAGTACTTC
TRBV5-1	TRBJ1-1	NA	few	CASSSQRLNTEAFF	TGCGCCAGCAGCTCACAAAGGTTGAACACTGAAGCTTTCTTT
TRBV5-1	TRBJ2-2	TRBD2	once	CASSWTSGGNTGELFF	TGCGCCAGCAGCTGGACTAGCGGGGGAAACACCGGGGAGCTGTTTTTT
TRBV9	TRBJ2-7	NA	few	CASSVVPTETYEQYF	TGTGCCAGCAGCGTAGTTCCGACAGAGACCTACGAGCAGTACTTC
TRBV5-6	TRBJ2-7	TRBD2	NA	CASSSRQLAFFYEQYF	TGTGCCAGCAGCTCTCGACAACTAGCGTTCTTTTACGAGCAGTACTTC
TRBV7-2	TRBJ2-5	NA	few	CASSSVPGETQYF	TGTGCCAGCAGCTCCGTCCCAGGCGAGACCCAGTACTTC
TRBV10-3	TRBJ1-1	TRBD1	NA	CAISDIDRTGGSEAFF	TGTGCCATCAGTGATATTGACAGGACAGGGGGGAGTGAAGCTTTCTTT
TRBV7-9	TRBJ2-1	NA	many	CASGRDETYNEQFF	TGTGCCAGCGGCAGGGATGAGACCTACAATGAGCAGTTCTTC
TRBV11-2	TRBJ2-1	TRBD2	few	CASSLGASGKVNEQFF	TGTGCCAGCAGCTTAGGTGCTAGCGGGAAAGTCAATGAGCAGTTCTTC
TRBV12-3/TRBV12-4	TRBJ1-2	NA	few	CASISSEGPYGYTF	TGTGCCAGCATTTCCTCTGAAGGGCCGTATGGCTACACCTTC
TRBV5-1	TRBJ2-7	NA	NA	CASSLGGDGAYEQYF	TGCGCCAGCAGCTTGGGGGGAGATGGGGCCTACGAGCAGTACTTC
TRBV15	TRBJ2-5	NA	NA	CATQNILETQYF	TGTGCCACCCAGAATATTTTAGAGACCCAGTACTTC
TRBV7-2	TRBJ1-6	NA	NA	CASSRTNSPLHF	TGTGCCAGCAGCCGGACGAATTCACCCCTCCACTTT
TRBV6-2/TRBV6-3	TRBJ2-1	NA	NA	CASSYSVQGEQFF	TGTGCCAGCAGTTACTCCGTGCAGGGTGAGCAGTTCTTC
TRBV5-1	TRBJ1-1	NA	NA	CASSPSTVNTEAFF	TGCGCCAGCAGCCCGTCGACGGTGAACACTGAAGCTTTCTTT
TRBV7-2	TRBJ2-7	TRBD1	NA	CASSLTTGEVEQYF	TGTGCCAGCAGCTTAACGACAGGGGAAGTCGAGCAGTACTTC
TRBV5-1	TRBJ2-1	NA	many	CASSPGHLDEQFF	TGCGCCAGCAGCCCGGGACACCTCGATGAGCAGTTCTTC
TRBV6-5	TRBJ1-1	TRBD1	NA	CASSYRTGVNTEAFF	TGTGCCAGCAGTTACCGGACAGGGGTGAACACTGAAGCTTTCTTT
TRBV7-6	TRBJ2-4	TRBD2	NA	CASSSRTSGSTWGIQYF	TGTGCCAGCAGCTCGCGGACTAGCGGGAGTACTTGGGGGATTCAGTACTTC